Listed below are T cell receptor beta chains from one sample, sequenced in a study of blood T cell repertoires in COVID-19. Using immunoSEQ multiplex PCR, the repertoire was profiled, and TCRdb retains in-frame clones only, with some absent. The table shows around 230,000 clones, with 85% occurring only once. The sample consisted of peripheral blood. These receptors were collected from a man aged 50 or older with COVID-19, enrolled during active disease. Both conserved end residues are part of each CDR3. The D gene is left open where the match is weak. Rows may omit the clone size; those that give it use once, few, many or a size class.

>TRBD1|TRBV30|-|TRBJ1-1
CAWSYRGTGASAFF
TGTGCCTGGAGCTACCGTGGGACAGGGGCCTCGGCTTTCTTT
>TRBD1|TRBV7-9|-|TRBJ2-5
CASTPQGRLGPGETQYF
TGTGCCAGCACCCCACAGGGGAGACTTGGGCCCGGGGAGACCCAGTACTTC
>TRBD1|TRBV18|-|TRBJ1-1
CASSPDRGGGTEAFF
TGTGCCAGCTCACCGGACAGGGGGGGAGGCACTGAAGCTTTCTTT
>-|TRBV19|-|TRBJ2-7
CASSIGDRQYEQYF
TGTGCCAGTAGTATCGGTGACAGGCAGTACGAGCAGTACTTC
>TRBD1|TRBV7-8|-|TRBJ2-2
CASSAEARQGVTGELFF
TGTGCCAGCAGCGCCGAGGCCCGACAGGGGGTCACCGGGGAGCTGTTTTTT
>TRBD1|TRBV7-6|few|TRBJ1-4
CASSSGTGGYSSDEKLFF
TGTGCCAGCAGCTCCGGGACAGGGGGATATAGCAGTGATGAAAAACTGTTTTTT
>TRBD1|TRBV30|-|TRBJ2-7
CAWAGQGNEQYF
TGTGCCTGGGCTGGACAGGGGAACGAGCAGTACTTC
>-|TRBV19|-|TRBJ1-6
CASSSLGSSPLHF
TGTGCCAGTAGTTCCCTGGGGAGTTCACCCCTCCACTTT
>TRBD1|TRBV19|-|TRBJ1-2
CASSIHGGTVDGYTF
TGTGCCAGTAGTATACATGGCGGGACAGTTGATGGCTACACCTTC
>-|TRBV28|few|TRBJ2-1
CASSPLLSEQFF
TGTGCCAGCAGTCCATTACTATCAGAGCAGTTCTTC
>-|TRBV6-1|few|TRBJ2-5
CASSELDWEETQYF
TGTGCCAGCAGTGAACTGGACTGGGAAGAGACCCAGTACTTC
>-|TRBV19|-|TRBJ1-2
CASSIDQVNYGYTF
TGTGCCAGTAGTATAGACCAGGTTAACTATGGCTACACCTTC
>TRBD1|TRBV18|-|TRBJ2-7
CASSPPTGGFEQYF
TGTGCCAGCTCACCACCTACAGGGGGATTCGAGCAGTACTTC
>-|TRBV12-3/TRBV12-4|-|TRBJ1-1
CASTLVAVTEAFF
TGTGCCAGCACCTTAGTCGCCGTCACTGAAGCTTTCTTT
>TRBD1|TRBV28|-|TRBJ2-7
CASRNRGGEQYF
TGTGCCAGCAGAAACAGGGGTGGCGAGCAGTACTTC
>TRBD2|TRBV5-1|few|TRBJ2-5
CASSLERGGIETQYF
TGCGCCAGCAGCTTGGAGCGGGGGGGTATAGAGACCCAGTACTTC